The table lists the clone carrying this TCR beta chain with a few counts. CDR3 size: 14 residues. Germline trimming cut 5 bases from V and 5 bases from J; bases unmatched to any gene: 7. The germline V gene encodes CDR1 SGHAT and CDR2 FQDESV (reference sequence). This sample was taken from a study of blood T cell repertoires in COVID-19. Looking at the study overall: Collection of acute and convalescent COVID-19 samples took place in the United States, Italy and Spain. In each case, the material was cDNA or gDNA derived from T cells, B-cell-depleted T cells, or PBMCs.

Authors' analysis steps: Using reference gene primer amplification, nucleated cell counts were estimated. Data came from immunoSEQ multiplex PCR; TCRdb stores just in-frame clones and leaves some out. From that table come the V and J calls and clone size; the DNA was used to work out D and trimming. The sample has roughly 150,000 clones; roughly nine tenths are singletons. This receptor was obtained from a human donor in a cohort sampled during active COVID-19. Sequenced material: peripheral blood. The chain couples TRBV11-1 to TRBJ1-1; TRBD1 aligns across 8 bases. The DNA for the CDR3 is TGTGCCAGCAGCCGTGACAGGGGCAGAACTGAAGCTTTCTTT. Amino acid sequence: CASSRDRGRTEAFF.